This T cell receptor (beta chain) was identified in a study of STAT5B mutations in CD4+ large granular lymphocyte leukemia. At the level of the study: Among healthy controls, a particular HLA allele went with more CDR3 'QG' motifs. Findings of the study overall: CD4-sorted patient repertoires seemed more clonal than healthy CD4+ repertoires.

The protocol was immunoSEQ multiplex PCR, while the TCRdb copy is restricted to in-frame clones and leaves out a portion. The table shows some 30,000 clones, with 68% occurring only once. The CDR3 sequence is 15 residues long. Germline trimming cut 7 bases from V and 8 bases from J; bases unmatched to any gene: 13. Germline CDR1 SGHNT, CDR2 YENEEA. A note on this clone: Its cognate antigen is unknown.

This chain joins TRBV11-3 and TRBJ2-1; TRBD2 aligns across 8 bases. The TCR sequence derives from a human donor in good health. What was sequenced was CD4+ T cells from blood buffy coats. The CDR3 loop is CASNRGGLAVDEQFF. The CDR3 DNA is TGTGCCAGCAATCGGGGGGGGTTGGCGGTCGATGAGCAGTTCTTC.